The sequence of this T cell receptor beta chain was determined in a study of blood T cell repertoires in COVID-19. Clones were sequenced by immunoSEQ multiplex PCR, and TCRdb holds only the in-frame ones, with some missing. The data contain some 200,000 clones, about 80% of them singletons. Germline V gives CDR1 SGHAT, CDR2 FQNNGV. The CDR3 length is 13 residues. Trimming cost V 4 bases and J 7 bases; bases outside gene matches: 1. Comments on this clone: The sample carries other DNA sequences with the same CDR3.

The clonotype originates from a human donor with acute or convalescent COVID-19. The donor label of this sample is uncertain. The J gene is TRBJ1-3, the V gene TRBV11-2, with 10 nucleotides matching TRBD1. The source material was peripheral blood. As DNA, the CDR3 is TGTGCCAGCAGCTCGGGACAGGGGAACACCATATATTTT. Protein sequence: CASSSGQGNTIYF.